The 10 T cell receptor beta chains in this list originate from one sample, sequenced in a study of blood T cells in healthy people across ages. The use of a sample-barcoded 5' primer and a J-beta primer mix characterized a second PCR of roughly 6 to 11 cycles. TCRdb used MiXCR to reprocess the 5' RACE reads, holding one entry per CDR3 protein. The table includes 1.5 million to 2 million distinct CDR3 sequences, roughly 32% detected once. Sequencing was carried out using blood. All receptors derive from a young woman in good health.

This clonotype turned up a few times. V gene TRBV20-1 combines with J gene TRBJ2-1; 12 nucleotides agree with TRBD2. Looked up from germline, CDR1 is DFQATT and CDR2 is SNEGSKA (reference sequence). The CDR3 contains 15 residues. Germline trimming cut 6 bases from V and 7 bases from J; bases unmatched to any gene: 10. The CDR3 spells CSARPSGRAGNEQFF. The CDR3 coding sequence is TGCAGTGCCCGCCCTAGCGGGAGGGCCGGGAATGAGCAGTTCTTC.

This clonotype was seen more than once but under ten times. The rearrangement links TRBV4-1 to TRBJ2-3; D is perhaps TRBD2 (6 bases). This CDR3 is 17 amino acids long. Germline V gene lookup returns CDR1 MGHRA and CDR2 YSYEKL. Trimming took off 1 base at V and 0 bases at J, with 14 bases between the two ends. The CDR3, as DNA: TGCGCCAGCAGCCAAGCCTTCAGGGCGGGAAGCACAGATACGCAGTATTTT. The encoded protein is CASSQAFRAGSTDTQYF.

The genes are TRBV6-1 and TRBJ2-3; no clear D. This CDR3 is built from 16 residues. V lost 2 bases to trimming and J lost 2 bases, with 14 bases between them. Germline values: CDR1 MNHNS, CDR2 SASEGT. The CDR3 sequence: CASSELPGLLTDTQYF. The CDR3 nucleotides read TGTGCCAGCAGTGAATTGCCAGGCCTACTCACAGATACGCAGTATTTT.

The chain carries TRBV27 and TRBJ2-2, with 8 positions matching TRBD2. V was pared by 6 bases and J by 5 bases, with 8 bases of the junction left unmatched. Germline V gene data show CDR1 as MNHEY and CDR2 as SMNVEV (reference sequence). The CDR3 sequence is 15 residues long. The chain's CDR3 is CASSGLALSTGELFF. In DNA, the CDR3 is TGTGCCAGCAGCGGACTAGCCTTGAGTACCGGGGAGCTGTTTTTT.

This clonotype turned up a few times. V usage is TRBV12-3 or TRBV12-4 and J usage is TRBJ2-1; 15 bases align to TRBD2. The junction had 7 bases not matched to a gene; V was cut back by 6 bases and J by 7 bases. This CDR3 is built from 16 residues. The CDR3 region is CASSPGLAGGGNEQFF. CDR3 DNA: TGTGCCAGCAGCCCAGGACTAGCGGGAGGGGGTAATGAGCAGTTCTTC.

CDR3 nucleotides: TGTGCCAGCAGTGATGATGGGACGGCCACACAAGAGACCCAGTACTTC. Its protein product is CASSDDGTATQETQYF. The V gene is TRBV2, the J gene TRBJ2-5; D may match TRBD1 or TRBD2 (5 bases each). The CDR3 contains 16 residues. Trimming took off 3 bases at V and 2 bases at J, with 16 bases between the two ends. The germline gives CDR1 SNHLY, CDR2 FYNNEI.

This clonotype has a handful of counts. The chain combines TRBV20-1 with TRBJ1-6; the D is unclear. Trimming cost V 0 bases and J 7 bases, with 16 bases left between them. This CDR3 comprises 16 residues. Per the germline V gene, CDR1 is DFQATT and CDR2 is SNEGSKA (reference sequence). CDR3 region: CSARDRSGVGNSPLHF. The DNA for the CDR3 is TGCAGTGCTAGAGATAGGTCTGGGGTGGGAAATTCACCCCTCCACTTT.

To note about this clonotype: With a much larger clone just one base away, this may be a read error. The genes are TRBV12-3 or TRBV12-4 and TRBJ2-4; possibly TRBD1 for D (6 bases). The CDR3 loop spans 11 amino acids. The CDR3 sequence: CASTVRDIHYF. DNA of the CDR3: TGTGCCAGCACTGTTAGGGACATTCATTACTTC.

This clonotype was detected ten times or more. The chain joins TRBV29-1 to TRBJ2-7, with D unresolved. Germline CDR1 and CDR2: SQVTM and ANQGSEA. The length of the CDR3 is 10 residues. V lost 6 bases to trimming and J lost 7 bases, with 10 bases between them. In DNA form, the CDR3 reads TGCAGCGTCTTAACATCGGAGCAGTACTTC. Protein: CSVLTSEQYF.

This clonotype was observed at least ten times. The chain joins TRBV29-1 to TRBJ2-7, with D uncertain. Germline CDR1 SQVTM, CDR2 ANQGSEA. This CDR3 spans 13 amino acids. The V and J ends lost 4 bases and 2 bases respectively, with 12 bases between them. The CDR3 protein is CSVGWGTPYEQYF. CDR3 nucleotides: TGCAGCGTTGGATGGGGAACCCCCTACGAGCAGTACTTC.